The sequence of this TCR beta chain was determined in a study of T cells in Graves' hyperthyroidism and ophthalmopathy. General study points: Most clonotypes that expanded in the thyroid above 0.001 also showed up in blood. Stable hyperthyroidism was told apart from ophthalmopathy by a model built on 13 V-J features.

This CDR3 has 12 residues. The germline V and J ends were trimmed by 3 bases and 8 bases, with 8 bases remaining between them. Germline CDR1 and CDR2: SGHNT and YENEEA. Amplified TCR beta CDR3 regions derived from RNA transcripts. First-round RT-PCR with HTBI primers amplified the TCR CDR3 region. MiXCR, applied by TCRdb to the multiplex PCR reads, yields one record per CDR3 protein. The sample carries hundreds of thousands of distinct CDR3 sequences, about 15% recorded once. From around 11 ml of fresh peripheral blood, PBMCs were isolated. This clonotype has at least ten counts. What it binds is unknown.

Sequencing used blood. The source is a woman aged 40 to 55 with Graves' ophthalmopathy. The chain uses TRBV11-3 and TRBJ2-1, with D tentatively TRBD2 (6 bases). The CDR3 loop reads CASSLGLDEQFF. The CDR3 coding sequence is TGTGCCAGCAGCTTGGGACTCGATGAGCAGTTCTTC.